This TCR beta chain was identified during a study of shared clonotypes between healthy human individuals. The assay was immunoSEQ multiplex PCR, and TCRdb's table has in-frame clones only and misses some. The top ten hold approximately 1.1% of the sample, which has over a million clones, roughly 96% seen once. Germline CDR1 is WNHNN and CDR2 is SYGVQD (reference sequence). Trimming cost V 7 bases and J 0 bases, with 13 bases left between them. CDR3 length: 15 amino acids. This sequence originates from a man aged 25-45 years in good health. The chain couples TRBV10-1 to TRBJ1-3; D remains ambiguous. The sequenced sample was naive CD4+ T cells sorted from blood. The subset denotes: CD45RA+ positively selected. The CDR3 DNA reads TGCGCCAGCACTAAAAAGGGAATCTCTGGAAACACCATATATTTT. Residues: CASTKKGISGNTIYF.